Detailed here is one T cell receptor (beta chain). Its binding antigen is unknown. Base qualities are not at hand, and no much larger clone is one base apart. The data belong to a study of cytomegalovirus exposure and HLA in healthy donors (dated by TCRdb to the late 2010s). Background for the entire study: In an earlier analysis of some 550 of the donors, approximately 300 Gb of sequence data and just under 120 million unique TCR beta sequences from approximately 180 million T cells were reported. Because of strong linkage in the cohort, 4 to 6 DR-DQ haplotypes were treated as single units for association and clustering. Among the roughly 400 genotyped donors, around 79% belonged to the genetic ancestry cluster associated with self-reported Caucasian donors. The study aimed to test whether signatures of past pathogen exposure could be identified by cataloging public T cell receptors. A later genetic analysis used genome-wide SNP genotypes for about three fifths of the 666 donors, treating that subset as a discovery cohort. The T cell repertoires of 700 or so subjects were profiled by immunosequencing and related to cytomegalovirus serostatus. To decide whether each TCR beta V gene segment behaved as functional or pseudogenic, an earlier analysis of fewer than 750 of the donors relied on high-throughput TCR beta sequencing. An early release that covered some 640 HLA-typed donors contained 300 to 350 gigabases of sequencing data and tens of millions of unique TCR sequences. Every repertoire in the discovery cohort had been generated on one and the same sequencing platform. Alongside the repertoire data, information on donor age, sex, ethnicity and CMV serostatus was compiled. In addition to the first cohort of about 650 subjects, a separate validation cohort of 120 different subjects was used. Both class I and class II loci were covered by HLA typing, at four-digit resolution. Among a few hundred genotyped donors of the cohort, an average of about 240,000 unique TCR beta nucleotide sequences were sequenced per donor, roughly 18% of them non-productive. The later analysis used no new phenotypic data to find candidate immune exposures, relying instead on TCR beta sequences and their occurrence across donors. To predict cytomegalovirus infection status, the study brought together high-throughput TCR immunosequencing, statistical association of individual TCRs with disease status, and machine learning. A later analysis re-examined previously published TCR beta repertoires from 600 to 700 donors and added high-resolution HLA genotyping to investigate patterns of TCR occurrence. Typing coverage varied by locus: roughly 620-640 donors for A, B, C, DRB1 and DQB1; 522 for DQA1; around 570 for DPA1; fewer than 480 for DPB1.

Libraries were made using the immunoSEQ multiplex PCR assay. For the multiplex PCR, a mixture combining 60 forward primers for TCR Vbeta segments and 13 reverse primers for TCR Jbeta segments was used. The CDR3 region of rearranged TCR beta genes was amplified from genomic DNA by a multiplex PCR assay. The Illumina HiSeq System was used to sequence the amplified TCR beta libraries as 87-base-pair reads. The authors' analysis ran thus. Across the 670 or so repertoires, a later analysis counted some 80 million unique TCR beta chains, about 10 million of which were shared by at least two donors. Raw reads were error-corrected and collapsed into unique sequences with a nearest-neighbor algorithm that merged closely related sequences to remove PCR and sequencing errors. V, D and J gene segments were assigned by aligning CDR3 sequences to IMGT reference sequences. For a sequence to be retained, a match of at least six nucleotides was required to both a V gene segment and a J gene segment. A rearrangement counted as productive if the CDR3 had no stop codons and remained in frame with V and J, and every other rearrangement counted as non-productive. CDR3 was defined by IMGT convention, running from the second conserved V-encoded cysteine to the conserved J-encoded phenylalanine. Sequences without an unambiguous match to a single V gene segment were excluded from the earlier analysis of 587 of the donors. In an earlier analysis of roughly 600 of the donors, a V segment was called functional when productive rearrangements were above 56.7%, and segregating when the standard deviation between donors exceeded 5%. A statistical classification framework was built to diagnose cytomegalovirus status from the catalog of TCR beta chain sequences. A later analysis assigned V and J genes by comparing TCR nucleotide sequences with IMGT/GENE-DB human TR gene sequences. Using the TCRdist pipeline, a later analysis assigned CDR3 sequences along with most-parsimonious VDJ recombination scenarios. In a later analysis, every TCR beta chain was defined by the combination of its CDR3 amino acid sequence and its V-gene family, and reads without a unique V-gene family were dropped. A later analysis removed several hundred highly shared, low-generation-probability nucleotide sequences to deal with suspected cross-contamination and a sequencing artifact. In a later analysis, a clonal expansion index was calculated for each public chain from normalized within-repertoire ranks of inferred template counts. A later analysis computed generation probabilities with a VDJ recombination model fitted to out-of-frame rearrangements, and checked the results against IGoR. In a later analysis, hypergeometric tests were used to score TCR-TCR, TCR-HLA and TCR-CMV co-occurrence, with a repertoire-size bias correction applied to TCR pairs. In a later analysis, false discovery rates were estimated by permuting HLA or CMV assignments 20 times. In a later analysis, co-occurring TCRs were grouped with DBSCAN, and TCRdist sequence similarity was added when clustering was performed within HLA-allele-positive subsets. For co-occurrence clustering, repertoires with fewer than 30,000 or more than 120,000 public chains were excluded, along with a handful of repertoires with anomalous nucleotide sharing. The source is immuneACCESS, and TCRdb retained only in-frame sequences with V and J called. Part of the clones is not carried over; for the studies checked, unresolved V genes explain less than half of this, and the remainder is unexplained. V, J and clone size are those of that table, while D and trimming were read from the DNA. Across this sample there are 95,000 to 150,000 clones, with more than 60% seen only once. The ten biggest clones cover about 4% of the sample.

In total, just over 650 healthy bone marrow donors made up the cohort. All cohort members were sampled while nominally healthy, although unrecorded immune exposures were likely present. The donor tested CMV seronegative, placing the donor among the roughly 340 seronegative members of the cohort. Every donor gave a peripheral blood sample, and the peripheral blood mononuclear cells from that sample were used for TCR beta sequencing. The Qiagen DNeasy Blood Extraction Kit was used to extract genomic DNA from the blood cell samples. The CDR3 measures 15 amino acids from cysteine to phenylalanine. CDR3 DNA only is kept here, 45 bases in frame from base 1. Taken from the germline V gene, the CDR1 and CDR2 loops are SGHTA and FQGTGA. V has 2 bases trimmed and J has 3 bases trimmed; junction bases matching no gene number 3. General conclusions and limits of the study: In vitro tests confirmed that a few of the cytomegalovirus-associated TCR beta chains recognize cytomegalovirus antigens. Because HLA typing was unavailable for some donors at each locus, only the typed subset was used in association tests. In a later analysis, most CMV-associated TCR beta chains were found to appear HLA-restricted, with HLA associations seemingly driven largely by CMV exposure. Assigning TCR associations to individual alleles was difficult when HLA alleles, especially DR and DQ, strongly co-occurred. Linkage disequilibrium might explain the correlated functional status among segregating V segments, but an unknown experimental factor could not be excluded. Roughly uniform sequencing depth across donors was assumed in presence/absence analyses, although this assumption may not hold. A later analysis associated 16,951 TCR beta sequences with specific HLA alleles at a false discovery rate of 0.05. In a later analysis, HLA-associated TCR beta chains were found to be more clonally expanded and to have lower generation probabilities than equally common non-associated chains. An earlier analysis of approximately 600 of the donors showed that most TCR beta V segments appeared in productive rearrangements either about 90% or about 30% of the time, which broadly matched IMGT annotations. Some IMGT-functional V segments, including TRBV6-2 and TRBV6-3, could not be distinguished by the 87-base-pair reads and were therefore excluded. Only TCR beta chains were sequenced in this cohort, and the absence of alpha or paired-chain data limited detectable features. According to a later genetic analysis, donors in an Asian-associated ancestry cluster had fewer N-insertions in productive TCRs than the approximately 650-donor mean. The study gave a list of under 200 TCR beta chains associated with cytomegalovirus. A group of highly shared sequence variants was considered likely to be a technical artifact of the sequencing pipeline. Across donors, most TCR sequences were observed very rarely, whereas some public TCRs were present in many individuals. The classifier was reported to diagnose cytomegalovirus status with high specificity and sensitivity in both the original and validation cohorts. The earlier analysis of approximately 590 of the donors excluded roughly 17 rarely observed V segments, including chromosome 9 orphons, because counts were too low. The authors suggested that the approach could potentially be extended to other disease states and immunological phenotypes. A further reported finding was that TCR beta sequences accurately predicted the HLA-A and HLA-B alleles for most subjects in the first cohort. In a later analysis, several top co-occurrence clusters were reported to appear linked to parvovirus B19, influenza, CMV and Epstein-Barr virus. CMV serostatus was the only immune exposure information available for the cohort. A later genetic analysis associated a missense DCLRE1C variant with V-gene and J-gene trimming of TCR beta chains, and an independent cohort replicated the association. A later analysis found that TCR association rates varied across HLA loci, with DRB1 alleles showing the most associated TCRs and HLA-C alleles the fewest.

This receptor chain uses TRBV7-3 and TRBJ2-1; TRBD1 lines up with 8 middle nucleotides. Sequenced: PBMCs. The receptor was isolated from a woman in her thirties or forties in good health and CMV-seronegative. CDR3 reads: CASSLAGGLYNEQFF. The DNA sequence is TGTGCCAGCAGCTTAGCAGGGGGCCTCTACAATGAGCAGTTCTTC.